This T cell receptor (beta chain) appears in the sequencing data of a study of shared clonotypes between healthy human individuals. There were only Caucasian adults among the donors, and all lived in Nashville, Tennessee. Study-wide findings and caveats: Clonotypes which were not shared had lower generation probabilities than clonotypes that all four donors shared.

Sequencing used immunoSEQ multiplex PCR; TCRdb keeps in-frame clones, though not all of them. The sample includes fewer than 1.4 million clones, 75% to 85% of them seen just once. Germline CDR1 is SGHNT and CDR2 is YENEEA. CDR3 length equals 11 residues. With respect to this clone: Its cognate antigen is unknown. A junction boundary mismatches the germline segment, possibly from a read error.

V gene TRBV11-3 combines with J gene TRBJ2-2; D might be TRBD2 (7 bases). Sequencing was performed on memory CD4+ T cells from PBMCs. Described subset: CD45RA-negative fraction. The clonotype comes from a man in his late teens or twenties in good health. Some clones in this sample may be carry-over from other donors' samples. CDR3 DNA sequence: TGTGCCAGCAGCAAGGGGGGGGACCTGTTTTTT. Protein sequence: CASSKGGDLFF.